The T cell receptor beta chain under discussion was sequenced for a study of post-analysis software for immune sequencing data. Study-level findings and limits: Patients had higher frequencies than controls of about five TRBV segments, including TRBV5-6, TRBV5-1 and TRBV20-1.

Of note for this clonotype: Its antigen remains unidentified.

Unique molecular identifiers had been added to the TCR beta cDNA libraries. MiXCR, run by TCRdb on the PCR reads, gives a single entry per CDR3 protein. The sample records more than 450,000 distinct CDR3 sequences, roughly 46% being singletons. CDR1 and CDR2 (germline): DFQATT, SNEGSKA (reference sequence). The V end was cut by 3 bases, the J end by 4 bases, with 12 bases between. This CDR3 comprises 13 residues. Sequenced input: blood. The genes are TRBV20-1 and TRBJ1-2; possibly TRBD1 for D (5 bases). The TCR was taken from a girl aged 10-17 years with multiple sclerosis. The CDR3: CSASFQGGYGYTF. The CDR3 DNA reads TGCAGTGCTAGTTTTCAGGGAGGCTATGGCTACACCTTC.